These 23 T cell receptor beta chains originate from one sample sequenced in a study of blood T cell repertoires in COVID-19. Profiled with immunoSEQ multiplex PCR; TCRdb holds only in-frame clones, not every one. The top ten clones hold 8% to 9.5% of a sample with hundreds of thousands of clones, 84% of them seen once. Input material: peripheral blood. Receptor source: a human donor in a cohort sampled during active COVID-19.

This clone was seen only once. This sequence joins TRBV18 and TRBJ2-5; a weak D match, TRBD1 (5 bases). The CDR3 has 15 amino acids. Germline V gives CDR1 KGHSH, CDR2 LQKENI. V lost 3 bases and J lost 5, with 16 bases in between. The CDR3 loop is CASSPLKGNWETQYF. The CDR3, as DNA: TGTGCCAGCTCACCTCTTAAGGGGAACTGGGAGACCCAGTACTTC.

This chain uses TRBV24-1 with TRBJ1-2, with 8 bases identical to TRBD1. J gave up 5 bases and V 4 bases, and 2 bases lay outside the gene matches. Looked up from germline, CDR1 is KGHDR and CDR2 is SFDVKD. This CDR3 has 13 residues. The CDR3 region is CATSETGEYGYTF. The CDR3 nucleotides read TGTGCCACCAGTGAGACAGGGGAATATGGCTACACCTTC.

The chain carries TRBV5-4 and TRBJ1-2, with 8 nucleotides matching TRBD1. CDR3 length: 13 residues. In germline, CDR1 is SGHNT, CDR2 YYREEE (reference sequence). V lost 5 bases and J lost 3; bases outside the gene matches: 3. CDR3 coding DNA: TGTGCCAGCAGACCGGACAGGGACTATGGCTACACCTTC. It translates to CASRPDRDYGYTF. Filled out from reference TRBV5-4 and TRBJ1-2, the complete variable domain reads ETGVTQSPTHLIKTRGQQVTLRCSSQSGHNTVSWYQQALGQGPQFIFQYYREEENGRGNFPPRFSGLQFPNYSSELNVNALELDDSALYLCASRPDRDYGYTFGSGTRLTVV.

The chain links TRBV19 to TRBJ2-5, with a possible D match to TRBD1 (6 bases). V was pared by 6 bases and J by 5 bases, with 19 bases between. Per the germline V gene, CDR1 is LNHDA and CDR2 is SQIVND (reference sequence). The CDR3 spans 15 residues. The CDR3 DNA sequence: TGTGCCAGTAGCCTCGGGTCGACAGGACGGGAGACCCAGTACTTC. Translated, it gives CASSLGSTGRETQYF. Using reference TRBV19 and TRBJ2-5 for the parts outside the CDR3, the full variable domain is DGGITQSPKYLFRKEGQNVTLSCEQNLNHDAMYWYRQDPGQGLRLIYYSQIVNDFQKGDIAEGYSVSREKKESFPLTVTSAQKNPTAFYLCASSLGSTGRETQYFGPGTRLLVL.

The chain employs TRBV6-2 or TRBV6-3 and TRBJ2-4; 11 bases map to TRBD1. Germline values: CDR1 MNHEY, CDR2 SVGEGT. Trimming took 5 bases from V and 0 from J; bases not matched to a gene: 6. This CDR3 comprises 17 residues. The CDR3 nucleotides are TGTGCCAGCAGTGAGGACAGGGGGCCTTTAGCCAAAAACATTCAGTACTTC. Residues: CASSEDRGPLAKNIQYF.

The chain employs TRBV5-1 and TRBJ2-2; no clear D. CDR1 and CDR2 from the germline V gene are SGHRS and YFSETQ. The CDR3 contains 14 residues. V lost 0 bases and J 1 base, leaving 4 bases between the germline ends. The chain's CDR3 is CASSLGGNTGELFF. The DNA of the CDR3 is TGCGCCAGCAGCTTGGGAGGGAACACCGGGGAGCTGTTTTTT.

Notes on this clone: The sample contains more than one DNA sequence encoding this CDR3. V usage is TRBV2 and J usage is TRBJ1-4; D may be TRBD1 (6 bases). Trimming shortened V by 6 bases and J by 2 bases, and 7 bases separated the two germline ends. CDR3 length: 13 amino acids. Germline CDR1 reads SNHLY; CDR2 reads FYNNEI. CDR3 bases: TGTGCCAGCAGAGGACAGACTAATGAAAAACTGTTTTTT. This translates into CASRGQTNEKLFF.

The chain uses TRBV9 and TRBJ1-6; D may be TRBD1 (5 bases). Germline-derived CDR1 and CDR2 are SGDLS and YYNGEE. V was clipped by 1 base and J by 7 bases, with 9 bases between them. The CDR3 length is 14 residues. This chain's CDR3 is CASSVRGNNSPLHF. Written as DNA, the CDR3 is TGTGCCAGCAGCGTACGGGGGAACAATTCACCCCTCCACTTT.

The gene calls are TRBV11-2 and TRBJ1-6; D ambiguous. This CDR3 has 19 residues. Deletions cut 0 bases from V and 0 bases from J, with 15 bases between. Germline CDR1 SGHAT, CDR2 FQNNGV. The CDR3 DNA reads as TGTGCCAGCAGCTTAGATGGTTCCGCGGGGAGCTCCTATAATTCACCCCTCCACTTT. This translates into CASSLDGSAGSSYNSPLHF. The full variable domain, in which reference TRBV11-2 and TRBJ1-6 provide the parts outside the CDR3, is EAGVAQSPRYKIIEKRQSVAFWCNPISGHATLYWYQQILGQGPKLLIQFQNNGVVDDSQLPKDRFSAERLKGVDSTLKIQPAKLEDSAVYLCASSLDGSAGSSYNSPLHFGNGTRLTVT.

This sequence joins TRBV5-1 and TRBJ2-2, with 7 positions matching TRBD1. CDR3 length: 15 amino acids. V was clipped by 2 bases and J by 3 bases; unmatched bases: 4. Per germline, CDR1 SGHRS and CDR2 YFSETQ. CDR3 nucleotide sequence: TGCGCCAGCAGCTTAGGGGACAGCTACACCGGGGAGCTGTTTTTT. It translates to CASSLGDSYTGELFF. Complete variable domain (other parts from reference TRBV5-1 and TRBJ2-2): KAGVTQTPRYLIKTRGQQVTLSCSPISGHRSVSWYQQTPGQGLQFLFEYFSETQRNKGNFPGRFSGRQFSNSRSEMNVSTLELGDSALYLCASSLGDSYTGELFFGEGSRLTVL.

V and J are TRBV27 and TRBJ1-5; D is perhaps TRBD1 (5 bases). In germline, CDR1 is MNHEY, CDR2 SMNVEV (reference sequence). V lost 8 bases to trimming and J lost 2 bases, with 10 bases between them. The CDR3 loop spans 13 amino acids. The CDR3 loop reads CASRRGGNQPQHF. The CDR3 nucleotides are TGTGCCAGCCGAAGGGGTGGCAATCAGCCCCAGCATTTT.

This clone was counted only a few times. J is TRBJ1-3 and V is TRBV11-2; D is uncertain. Looked up from germline, CDR1 is SGHAT and CDR2 is FQNNGV. CDR3 length: 15 amino acids. Deletions cut 5 bases from V and 0 bases from J, with 11 bases between. The CDR3 bases are TGTGCCAGCAGCCTCCGGGGTTACTCTGGAAACACCATATATTTT. Protein product: CASSLRGYSGNTIYF.

Concerning this clone itself: The same CDR3 can be traced to other DNA sequences in this sample. CDR3 sequence reads: CASSQDPGYEQYF. The DNA for the CDR3 is TGTGCCAGCAGCCAAGATCCGGGCTACGAGCAGTACTTC. V gene TRBV3-1 (or the pseudogene TRBV3-2) combines with J gene TRBJ2-7; D is unclear. The ends were cut back, 0 bases at V and 3 bases at J, with 6 bases in the middle. This CDR3 is built from 13 residues. Germline V lookup: CDR1 LGHDT, CDR2 YNNKEL (reference sequence).

The chain couples TRBV27 to TRBJ2-7; TRBD1 aligns across 8 bases. The germline V gene encodes CDR1 MNHEY and CDR2 SMNVEV (reference sequence). V shed 6 bases, J shed 3 bases, and the junction held 10 bases outside the gene matches. The CDR3 is 15 residues long. CDR3 region: CASSPDPGQVYEQYF. CDR3 nucleotides: TGTGCCAGCAGCCCCGACCCGGGACAGGTCTACGAGCAGTACTTC.

The chain uses TRBV14 and TRBJ2-7, with 10 bases that match TRBD1. The junction had 5 bases not matched to a gene; V was cut back by 4 bases and J by 2 bases. Per germline, CDR1 SGHDN and CDR2 FVKESK. The CDR3 totals 15 residues. CDR3 DNA: TGTGCCAGCAGCCGGGGACAGGGGAAGGCCTACGAGCAGTACTTC. It encodes CASSRGQGKAYEQYF.

This chain connects TRBV18 to TRBJ2-5; 8 nucleotides match TRBD2. Germline trimming cut 0 bases from V and 4 bases from J; bases unmatched to any gene: 7. This CDR3 contains 16 residues. Germline V gives CDR1 KGHSH, CDR2 LQKENI. The CDR3 sequence: CASSPPLIAGIETQYF. The CDR3 region has the DNA TGTGCCAGCTCACCACCTCTAATAGCGGGGATAGAGACCCAGTACTTC.

V usage is TRBV13 and J usage is TRBJ1-3; unclear D gene. The V gene's germline CDR1 is PRHDT and CDR2 FYEKMQ (reference sequence). The CDR3 covers 14 residues. Between the trimmed V and J ends, which lost 2 bases and 1 base, there was a span of 6 bases. The CDR3 bases are TGTGCCAGCAGCTTATCCGGGTCTGGAAACACCATATATTTT. It translates to CASSLSGSGNTIYF.

The chain is built from TRBV5-1 and TRBJ2-1, with a possible D match to TRBD2 (6 bases). V was pared by 1 base and J by 2 bases, with 10 bases between. Germline V gene lookup returns CDR1 SGHRS and CDR2 YFSETQ. The length of the CDR3 is 15 residues. DNA for the CDR3: TGCGCCAGCAGCTTGAGCCGGAGGGCCTACAATGAGCAGTTCTTC. Translating it yields CASSLSRRAYNEQFF.

The V call is TRBV11-2, the J call TRBJ2-7; D gene unclear. The CDR3 is 12 amino acids. Deletions cut 3 bases from V and 6 bases from J, with 9 bases between. Germline V gene data show CDR1 as SGHAT and CDR2 as FQNNGV. CDR3 DNA sequence: TGTGCCAGCAGCTTCTCCCCGTCCGAGCAGTACTTC. This sequence encodes CASSFSPSEQYF.

This chain connects TRBV27 to TRBJ1-3; 8 bases match TRBD1. J lost 2 bases, V lost 6 bases, and 3 bases had no gene match. The CDR3 is 14 residues long. From germline, CDR1 is MNHEY and CDR2 SMNVEV (reference sequence). The CDR3 region is CASRPTGAGNTIYF. The CDR3 bases are TGTGCCAGCAGGCCGACAGGGGCTGGAAACACCATATATTTT.

This chain connects TRBV5-8 to TRBJ2-1; TRBD2 matches at 11 bases. Germline trimming cut 5 bases from V and 8 bases from J; bases unmatched to any gene: 12. Germline V lookup: CDR1 SGHTS, CDR2 YDEGEE. The CDR3 runs to 16 residues. CDR3 DNA: TGTGCCAGCAGTAACCTAGCGGGGGGCGATTGGGATGAGCAGTTCTTC. Protein: CASSNLAGGDWDEQFF.

This chain joins TRBV6-5 and TRBJ2-7; perhaps TRBD2 as D (5 bases). The V end lost 7 bases, the J end lost 5 bases, and 15 bases lay between the germline ends. The CDR3 consists of 13 residues. The V gene's germline CDR1 is MNHEY and CDR2 SVGAGI. Written as DNA, the CDR3 is TGTGCCAGCAAAGAATCAGCCGGGGACGAGCAGTACTTC. Protein sequence: CASKESAGDEQYF.

V gene TRBV3-1 (or the pseudogene TRBV3-2) combines with J gene TRBJ1-2, with D possibly matching TRBD1 (6 bases). CDR3 length: 16 residues. Per the germline V gene, CDR1 is LGHDT and CDR2 is YNNKEL (reference sequence). V lost 2 bases and J lost 7, with 20 bases in between. CDR3 protein: CASSQNQPGIGGGYTF. CDR3 bases: TGTGCCAGCAGCCAAAATCAGCCGGGGATAGGGGGTGGCTACACCTTC.